A single T cell receptor beta chain is shown here with its context. The sample comes from a study of T cells expressing NK-cell markers. CDR3 size: 14 residues. CDR1 and CDR2 from the germline V gene are SGDLS and YYNGEE. From the 5' RACE reads, TCRdb lists one entry per CDR3 protein and no DNA. The sample includes over 150,000 distinct CDR3 sequences. Sequencing was done on a sample of blood T cells: a sorted CD56 or NKG2C T cell subset, CD4+ or CD8+ T cells, or bulk PBMC T cells (not recorded which). This chain uses TRBV9 with TRBJ2-2; TCRdb outputs TRBD1, but without DNA this stays unchecked. The TCR originated in a man aged 18-69 years in good health. Here the CDR3 reads CASSASGGTGELFF.